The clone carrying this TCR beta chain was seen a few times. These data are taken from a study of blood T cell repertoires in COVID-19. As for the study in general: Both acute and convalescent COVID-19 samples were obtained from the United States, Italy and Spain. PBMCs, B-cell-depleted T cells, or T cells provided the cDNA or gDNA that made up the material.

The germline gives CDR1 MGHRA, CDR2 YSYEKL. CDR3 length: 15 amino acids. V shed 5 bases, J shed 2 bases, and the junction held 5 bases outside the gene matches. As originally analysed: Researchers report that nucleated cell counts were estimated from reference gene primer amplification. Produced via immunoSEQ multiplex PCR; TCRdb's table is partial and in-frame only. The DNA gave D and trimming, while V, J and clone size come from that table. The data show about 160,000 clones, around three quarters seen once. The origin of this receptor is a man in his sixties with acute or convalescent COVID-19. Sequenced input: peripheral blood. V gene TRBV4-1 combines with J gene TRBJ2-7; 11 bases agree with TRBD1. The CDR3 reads CASSYSGQGAYEQYF. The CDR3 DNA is TGCGCCAGCAGCTACTCGGGACAGGGGGCCTACGAGCAGTACTTC.